These T cell receptor beta chains were read from a single sample in a study of response to subunit inactivated influenza vaccine. TCRdb re-analysed the RT-PCR reads in MiXCR, keeping a single row per CDR3 protein. This table has approximately 700,000 distinct CDR3 sequences, more than 11% appearing once. Sequenced here: PBMCs from blood, sampled around 14 days before vaccination. Receptor source: a man aged 45-65 years who received an inactivated influenza vaccine. Each CDR3 is given with its conserved first and last residue. The D gene is left open where the match is weak. Expanded clones get a size class; other rows say once, few or many, or leave the size out.

cdr3_length clone_size d_call j_call v_call cdr3_nt cdr3_aa
16 - - TRBJ2-2 TRBV4-3 TGCGCCAGCAGCCAAGTTCATCCGCTGAACACCGGGGAGCTGTTTTTT CASSQVHPLNTGELFF
19 - - TRBJ1-2 TRBV11-1 TGTGCCAGCAGCTTAGGTGCAACAGCACAAGCCCCAGGGGTAAGCGGCTACACCTTC CASSLGATAQAPGVSGYTF
14 - TRBD1 TRBJ2-3 TRBV10-3 TGTGCCACCTCCGGGACAGCGTCCACAGATACGCAGTATTTT CATSGTASTDTQYF
12 - - TRBJ1-2 TRBV10-3 TGTGCCATCAGTGAGCGGGGGGATGGCTACACCTTC CAISERGDGYTF
18 few TRBD1 TRBJ2-3 TRBV6-2/TRBV6-3 TGTGCCAGCAGTTACTCGGGAGTCGACAGGGCCGGGGCAGATACGCAGTATTTT CASSYSGVDRAGADTQYF
15 few - TRBJ1-6 TRBV5-1 TGCGCCAGCAGCTTGGACAGGGCGTCAAATTCACCCCTCCACTTT CASSLDRASNSPLHF
16 many - TRBJ1-1 TRBV12-3/TRBV12-4 TGTGCCAGCAGTTTAGCGCTGGTCAGGGGTGGCACTGAAGCTTTCTTT CASSLALVRGGTEAFF
15 many TRBD2 TRBJ2-2 TRBV5-1 TGCGCCAGCAGCGAGGGACTAGCGGGAATCGGGGAGCTGTTTTTT CASSEGLAGIGELFF
14 few - TRBJ1-1 TRBV6-5 TGTGCCAGCAGTTACCGGGGGGCGCGAACTGAAGCTTTCTTT CASSYRGARTEAFF
16 few TRBD2 TRBJ2-2 TRBV20-1 TGCAGTGCAACCGGACTAGCGGGGCCGAACACCGGGGAGCTGTTTTTT CSATGLAGPNTGELFF
17 few - TRBJ2-1 TRBV20-1 TGCAGTGCTAGAGATCTTCTTGGGACCATAGGAGTCAATGAGCAGTTCTTC CSARDLLGTIGVNEQFF
13 few - TRBJ2-5 TRBV20-1 TGCAGTGCGACGGACAGTTTCCAAGAGACCCAGTACTTC CSATDSFQETQYF
17 few TRBD1 TRBJ2-7 TRBV3-1 TGTGCCAGCAGCCAAGGCGGACAGGGGGTCCACCCCTACGAGCAGTACTTC CASSQGGQGVHPYEQYF
14 few TRBD1 TRBJ2-1 TRBV20-1 TGCAGTGCCACAGGGGGCGCCGGCTACAATGAGCAGTTCTTC CSATGGAGYNEQFF
17 few TRBD1 TRBJ2-2 TRBV27 TGTGCCAGCAGTCCTACTGCGTGGGGACAGAGAACCGGGGAGCTGTTTTTT CASSPTAWGQRTGELFF
15 few TRBD1 TRBJ2-7 TRBV4-2 TGTGCCAGCAGCCAAGCGACAGGGGGCTTTTACGAGCAGTACTTC CASSQATGGFYEQYF
16 - TRBD1 TRBJ2-6 TRBV12-3/TRBV12-4 TGTGCCAGCAGATTACAGGGGGCGTCTGGGGCCAACGTCCTGACTTTC CASRLQGASGANVLTF
13 few - TRBJ1-5 TRBV29-1 TGCAGCGCCCAGACGGGGAGGGATCAGCCCCAGCATTTT CSAQTGRDQPQHF
14 - - TRBJ1-1 TRBV2 TGTGCCAGCAGTGAAGTGCACGGGAACACTGAAGCTTTCTTT CASSEVHGNTEAFF
11 few TRBD1 TRBJ1-1 TRBV28 TGTGCCAGCAGTGACCGGGACAGGGTTTTCTTT CASSDRDRVFF
17 few TRBD2 TRBJ2-1 TRBV20-1 TGCAGTGCTAACGGACTAGCGGGGCTTGTCTCCTACAATGAGCAGTTCTTC CSANGLAGLVSYNEQFF
15 - TRBD1 TRBJ1-4 TRBV5-1 TGCGCCAGCAGCTCGGGACAGTGGGGTAATGAAAAACTGTTTTTT CASSSGQWGNEKLFF
15 - TRBD2 TRBJ2-1 TRBV15 TGTGCCACCAGCAGAGATCTACTAGCGGGAGATGAGCAGTTCTTC CATSRDLLAGDEQFF
15 few - TRBJ2-2 TRBV5-1 TGCGCCAGCAGCTTACCTAGAGGAGTGGCCGGGGAGCTGTTTTTT CASSLPRGVAGELFF
14 - TRBD2 TRBJ2-3 TRBV9 TGTGCCAGCACTGCTAGCGGTAGCACAGATACGCAGTATTTT CASTASGSTDTQYF
18 many TRBD2 TRBJ2-3 TRBV5-1 TGCGCCAGCAGCGCGGACTCCGGGGCTAGCGGGGGGACAGATACGCAGTATTTT CASSADSGASGGTDTQYF
16 - - TRBJ2-2 TRBV6-5 TGTGCCAGCAGTTGGGGACGTCCAGGATCCGCCGGGGAGCTGTTTTTT CASSWGRPGSAGELFF
13 - - TRBJ2-7 TRBV27 TGTGCCAGCAGTCAGACCCCCTGGTACGAGCAGTACTTC CASSQTPWYEQYF
14 many TRBD1 TRBJ1-2 TRBV7-3 TGTGCCAGCAGCTCTCAAGGGACAGTCTATGGCTACACCTTC CASSSQGTVYGYTF
13 many - TRBJ2-3 TRBV12-3/TRBV12-4 TGTGCCAGCAGTTTAGTAGGGACAGATACGCAGTATTTT CASSLVGTDTQYF
14 - TRBD1 TRBJ2-3 TRBV12-3/TRBV12-4 TGTGCCAGCATCTTGGGCAGGGGGACAGATACGCAGTATTTT CASILGRGTDTQYF
14 many - TRBJ1-4 TRBV2 TGTGCCAGCAGCGGGGGGCAGCGCAATGAAAAACTGTTTTTT CASSGGQRNEKLFF
15 few TRBD1 TRBJ2-7 TRBV6-1 TGTGCCAGCAGACGGGGCGGGCAGGGGGCATACGAGCAGTACTTC CASRRGGQGAYEQYF
12 few - TRBJ2-2 TRBV10-3 TGTGCCATCAGGCCGGACACCGGGGAGCTGTTTTTT CAIRPDTGELFF
14 - - TRBJ2-1 TRBV11-2 TGTGCCAGCAGCCATCGGACGGGATACAATGAGCAGTTCTTC CASSHRTGYNEQFF
14 - - TRBJ2-6 TRBV19 TGTGCCAGTAGTAGCGACGCTGGGGCCAACGTCCTGACTTTC CASSSDAGANVLTF
12 - TRBD2 TRBJ2-1 TRBV28 TGTGCCAGTGGACTAGCGGGAGGGGTACAGTTCTTC CASGLAGGVQFF
14 few - TRBJ2-1 TRBV29-1 TGCAGCGTCGAACAGGGACTAAGAAACAATGAGCAGTTCTTC CSVEQGLRNNEQFF
15 few - TRBJ2-5 TRBV5-1 TGCGCCAGCAGCTTGAGCCCCAGGGGACAAGAGACCCAGTACTTC CASSLSPRGQETQYF
14 - TRBD2 TRBJ2-5 TRBV20-1 TGCAGTGCTGGGACTAGCGCCGATAGGGAGACCCAGTACTTC CSAGTSADRETQYF
15 - - TRBJ2-2 TRBV7-9 TGTGCCAGCAGCACCACGGGACTGGCCGAGGGGGAGCTGTTTTTT CASSTTGLAEGELFF
15 - - TRBJ2-5 TRBV20-1 TGCAGTGCTAGTCTTCTAGCGAGAATACAAGAGACCCAGTACTTC CSASLLARIQETQYF
15 - - TRBJ2-1 TRBV24-1 TGTGCCACCAGTGACCCTATCTGGGGTTACAATGAGCAGTTCTTC CATSDPIWGYNEQFF
16 many TRBD1 TRBJ2-3 TRBV5-1 TGCGCCAGCAGCTCAGGGACAGGGGCTAATCAGGGTACGCAGTATTTT CASSSGTGANQGTQYF
17 - TRBD2 TRBJ2-4 TRBV5-1 TGCGCCAGCAGCTCATACGGACTAGCGGGCGCAGGGAACATTCAGTACTTC CASSSYGLAGAGNIQYF